Following are 19 T cell receptor beta chains from one sample sequenced in a study of blood T cell repertoires in COVID-19. Assay used: immunoSEQ multiplex PCR; TCRdb lists only in-frame clones, some missing. The sample lists more than 55,000 clones; approximately 79% were seen once. Sequencing input: peripheral blood. The receptors were gathered from a man between 60 and 75 years old with acute or convalescent COVID-19.

The chain recombines TRBV30 with TRBJ1-1; D remains unclear. The CDR3 sequence is 14 residues long. V lost 4 bases and J 0 bases, leaving 12 bases between the germline ends. Germline V lookup: CDR1 GTSNPN, CDR2 SVGIG (reference sequence). CDR3 bases: TGTGCCTGGAAAAGCGGATACCTGAACACTGAAGCTTTCTTT. It codes for CAWKSGYLNTEAFF.

This chain joins TRBV7-9 and TRBJ2-1, with D perhaps matching TRBD1 (5 bases). The CDR3 consists of 15 residues. V was cut by 2 bases and J by 7 bases, with 15 bases left in between. In germline, CDR1 is SEHNR, CDR2 FQNEAQ (reference sequence). As DNA, the CDR3 is TGTGCCAGCAGCTTATCATGGCAGGGTGGGAATGAGCAGTTCTTC. Translated: CASSLSWQGGNEQFF.

This clone was picked up one time. The chain is built from TRBV7-2 and TRBJ2-5, with D hard to call. Per germline, CDR1 SGHTA and CDR2 FQGNSA. V lost 3 bases and J 2 bases, leaving 16 bases between the germline ends. The CDR3 covers 16 residues. For the CDR3, the DNA is TGTGCCAGCAGCTTGAACGCCCGAGGAACTCAAGAGACCCAGTACTTC. Its translation is CASSLNARGTQETQYF. The full variable domain, rest sourced from reference TRBV7-2 and TRBJ2-5, is GAGVSQSPSNKVTEKGKDVELRCDPISGHTALYWYRQSLGQGLEFLIYFQGNSAPDKSGLPSDRFSAERTGGSVSTLTIQRTQQEDSAVYLCASSLNARGTQETQYFGPGTRLLVL.

The CDR3 DNA sequence: TGTGCCAGCAGTCCAAGAAGGGGTCGGGCTAGCGGATTCTCTGGGGCCAACGTCCTGACTTTC. Protein sequence: CASSPRRGRASGFSGANVLTF. The chain employs TRBV14 and TRBJ2-6; 7 bases align to TRBD2. CDR1 is SGHDN, CDR2 FVKESK, per germline. This CDR3 has 21 residues. Losses at the gene ends were 6 bases for V and 0 bases for J; bases not matched to a gene: 20.

This clone was recorded once. J is TRBJ2-3 and V is TRBV14, with 8 bases lining up with TRBD1. V shed 4 bases and J 4 bases; nucleotides not matched to a gene: 7. The CDR3 runs 15 residues. The germline CDR1 and CDR2 sequences are SGHDN and FVKESK. For the CDR3, the DNA is TGTGCCAGCAGCCGCAGACAGGGGTTGGCAGATACGCAGTATTTT. Protein: CASSRRQGLADTQYF.

The chain couples TRBV5-1 to TRBJ1-2; 8 nucleotides line up with TRBD1. The germline V gene encodes CDR1 SGHRS and CDR2 YFSETQ. Trimming at V came to 4 bases and at J to 10 bases, leaving 15 bases not matched to a gene. This CDR3 region has 15 residues. The CDR3 reads CASSPAGQDRESYTF. DNA for the CDR3: TGCGCCAGCAGCCCGGCAGGCCAGGACAGGGAATCCTACACCTTC.

The CDR3 here is CASRGGLAGLNTEAFF. The CDR3 nucleotides are TGTGCCAGCCGCGGGGGGTTGGCAGGGCTGAACACTGAAGCTTTCTTT. This chain uses TRBV7-9 with TRBJ1-1, with D possibly TRBD1 on 5 matching bases. The V end was cut by 8 bases, the J end by 0 bases, with 19 bases between. The CDR3 is 16 residues long. CDR1 is SEHNR, CDR2 FQNEAQ, per germline (reference sequence).

V gene TRBV6-5 combines with J gene TRBJ2-5; D may be TRBD1 (6 bases). The CDR3 covers 15 residues. CDR1 and CDR2 from the germline V gene are MNHEY and SVGAGI. V gave up 6 bases and J gave up 3 bases, with 17 bases separating them. The CDR3 nucleotides read TGTGCCAGCAGCCCCGTCGAGGGGGTGGAAGAGACCCAGTACTTC. It translates to CASSPVEGVEETQYF.

This chain uses TRBV29-1 with TRBJ1-6; TRBD1 aligns across 7 bases. Germline assignment: CDR1 SQVTM and CDR2 ANQGSEA. This CDR3 contains 13 residues. J was trimmed by 9 bases and V by 7 bases; bases with no gene match: 9. The CDR3, as DNA: TGCAGCGCCCTACAGGGGCAAGGTTCACCCCTCCACTTT. It specifies CSALQGQGSPLHF. Supplemented by reference TRBV29-1 and TRBJ1-6, the full variable domain reads SAVISQKPSRDICQRGTSLTIQCQVDSQVTMMFWYRQQPGQSLTLIATANQGSEATYESGFVIDKFPISRPNLTFSTLTVSNMSPEDSSIYLCSALQGQGSPLHFGNGTRLTVT.

The rearrangement links TRBV5-4 to TRBJ2-1; no clear D gene. Looked up from germline, CDR1 is SGHNT and CDR2 is YYREEE (reference sequence). The CDR3 sequence is 14 residues long. V lost 5 bases to trimming and J lost 6 bases, with 15 bases between them. DNA of the CDR3: TGTGCCAGCAGTTATCCCCAAGCCTCCAATGAGCAGTTCTTC. It yields the protein CASSYPQASNEQFF. Variable domain in full (rest from reference TRBV5-4 and TRBJ2-1): ETGVTQSPTHLIKTRGQQVTLRCSSQSGHNTVSWYQQALGQGPQFIFQYYREEENGRGNFPPRFSGLQFPNYSSELNVNALELDDSALYLCASSYPQASNEQFFGPGTRLTVL.

V is TRBV6-5 and J is TRBJ1-5; 11 bases are a match to TRBD1. V lost 10 bases, J lost 6 bases, and 5 bases stayed unmatched. Germline V lookup: CDR1 MNHEY, CDR2 SVGAGI. The CDR3 length is 13 residues. In nucleotides, the CDR3 is TGTGCCACGGGACAGGGGGTGACTCAGCCCCAGCATTTT. It yields the protein CATGQGVTQPQHF.

The chain links TRBV19 to TRBJ1-2, with 7 positions matching TRBD1. CDR3 length: 12 amino acids. Per the germline V gene, CDR1 is LNHDA and CDR2 is SQIVND (reference sequence). The CDR3 DNA is TGTGCTACGGGACAGAACTATGGTGGCTACACCTTC. It encodes CATGQNYGGYTF. The variable domain in full, completed from reference TRBV19 and TRBJ1-2, reads DGGITQSPKYLFRKEGQNVTLSCEQNLNHDAMYWYRQDPGQGLRLIYYSQIVNDFQKGDIAEGYSVSREKKESFPLTVTSAQKNPTAFYLCATGQNYGGYTFGSGTRLTVV.

The rearrangement links TRBV24-1 to TRBJ2-5; 12 nucleotides match TRBD2. CDR3 length: 17 amino acids. V trimming: 3 bases; J trimming: 1 base; junction bases outside the gene matches: 5. Per germline, CDR1 KGHDR and CDR2 SFDVKD. The CDR3 DNA is TGTGCCACCAGTGATGCGGGACTAGCGGGCAGCCAAGAGACCCAGTACTTC. Translating gives CATSDAGLAGSQETQYF.

The V call is TRBV2, the J call TRBJ2-1; 8 nucleotides align to TRBD2. Germline CDR1 SNHLY, CDR2 FYNNEI. The CDR3 sequence is 17 residues long. V was pared by 7 bases and J by 0 bases, with 11 bases of the junction left unmatched. The CDR3 sequence is CASITTGGVSSYNEQFF. The CDR3 bases are TGTGCCAGCATTACCACGGGGGGGGTTAGCTCCTACAATGAGCAGTTCTTC.

In this sample, this clone turned up a few times. This chain joins TRBV2 and TRBJ2-5, with D possibly TRBD1 on 6 matching bases. V dropped 5 bases and J dropped 3 bases, with 16 bases sitting between them. The CDR3 contains 15 residues. Germline V gives CDR1 SNHLY, CDR2 FYNNEI. CDR3 nucleotide sequence: TGTGCCAGCAGTCCAGACGGACAGATCGAAGAGACCCAGTACTTC. Translating gives CASSPDGQIEETQYF.

The V gene is TRBV28, the J gene TRBJ1-1, with no clear D. Germline V CDR1 and CDR2: MDHEN, SYDVKM. The V end was cut by 2 bases, the J end by 1 base, with 11 bases between. The CDR3 sequence is 15 residues long. The CDR3 nucleotides are TGTGCCAGCAGTTTAAGCCTACTCCGGAACACTGAAGCTTTCTTT. Translation gives CASSLSLLRNTEAFF.

J is TRBJ1-2 and V is TRBV6-5; D gene uncertain. This CDR3 contains 13 residues. V was shortened by 6 bases and J by 2 bases, with 10 bases between the two germline ends. In germline, CDR1 is MNHEY, CDR2 SVGAGI. CDR3 in amino acids: CASRPTQNYGYTF. The CDR3 coding sequence is TGTGCCAGCAGACCAACACAGAACTATGGCTACACCTTC.

The genes are TRBV9 and TRBJ1-2; D is ambiguous. Trimming removed 4 bases at V and 10 bases at J, with 14 bases between. The CDR3 loop spans 12 amino acids. Germline V gene lookup returns CDR1 SGDLS and CDR2 YYNGEE. CDR3: CASSFLLLPYTF. The CDR3 nucleotides are TGTGCCAGCAGCTTCCTGTTACTACCCTACACCTTC. Using reference TRBV9 and TRBJ1-2 for the parts outside the CDR3, the full variable domain is DSGVTQTPKHLITATGQRVTLRCSPRSGDLSVYWYQQSLDQGLQFLIQYYNGEERAKGNILERFSAQQFPDLHSELNLSSLELGDSALYFCASSFLLLPYTFGSGTRLTVV.

The table lists this clone with a count of one. The chain couples TRBV19 to TRBJ1-1, with D perhaps matching TRBD1 (5 bases). Germline loops: CDR1 LNHDA, CDR2 SQIVND (reference sequence). Trimming stripped 7 bases from V and 12 bases from J, with 27 bases between. This CDR3 is 15 amino acids long. This CDR3 is CASITTQGRLGVTFF. CDR3 nucleotide sequence: TGTGCCAGTATTACGACTCAGGGTCGACTAGGTGTAACTTTCTTT.